Listed below are T cell receptor beta chains from one sample, sequenced in a study of OX40 agonist ivuxolimab in advanced cancers. Sequenced by immunoSEQ multiplex PCR; TCRdb stores in-frame clones only, minus some. The sample yields some 78,000 clones, 88% seen once. Material: CD4+ or CD8+ T cells sorted from blood, obtained in a trial of the OX40 agonist ivuxolimab. The receptors come from an adult with an advanced solid tumor such as melanoma, head and neck, liver or kidney cancer. CDR3s include the opening cysteine and the closing phenylalanine or tryptophan. D genes are given only for firm matches. Part of the rows lack a size; the others show once, few, many or a class for expanded clones.

V gene,J gene,clone size,D gene,CDR3 DNA,CDR3 protein
TRBV21-1,TRBJ1-3,.,.,TGTGCCAGCAGCAAAGCGGTAGTCCACTCTGGAAACACCATATATTTT,CASSKAVVHSGNTIYF
TRBV5-4,TRBJ1-4,.,.,TGTGCCAGCAGCTTGGAGGGAGGGGGTAACAATGAAAAACTGTTTTTT,CASSLEGGGNNEKLFF
TRBV15,TRBJ2-5,.,.,TGTGCCACCAGCAGGAGTGGGGGGACCTACCAAGAGACCCAGTACTTC,CATSRSGGTYQETQYF
TRBV5-6,TRBJ1-1,.,.,TGTGCCAGCAGCACTGCGACAGATATTGCTTTCTTT,CASSTATDIAFF
TRBV10-3,TRBJ2-7,once,TRBD1,TGTGCCGTGGGACAGGATATCAACGAGCAGTACTTC,CAVGQDINEQYF
TRBV7-7,TRBJ2-1,.,.,TGTGCTAGCAGCTTAGCATTGGGTGGTGAGCAGTTCTTC,CASSLALGGEQFF
TRBV19,TRBJ1-4,.,.,TGTGCCAGTAGTATTCTGGCGGAAAATGAAAAACTGTTTTTT,CASSILAENEKLFF
TRBV20-1,TRBJ2-1,once,.,TGCAGTGTAATTCAGTACAATGAGCAGTTCTTC,CSVIQYNEQFF
TRBV5-1,TRBJ1-2,.,.,TGCGCCAGCAGCCTGGGGACTAACTATGGCTACACCTTC,CASSLGTNYGYTF
TRBV7-3,TRBJ2-2,.,.,TGTGCCAGCAGCCCCCAGGGCACCGGGGAGCTGTTTTTT,CASSPQGTGELFF
TRBV6-4,TRBJ2-6,.,.,TGTGCCAGCAGTCAGGACTCTGGGGCCAACGTCCTGACTTTC,CASSQDSGANVLTF
TRBV6-1,TRBJ2-7,.,.,TGTGCCAGCAGTGAAGTCCCGGGGTACCTCTACGAGCAGTACTTC,CASSEVPGYLYEQYF
TRBV6-1,TRBJ2-5,.,TRBD1,TGTGCCAGCAGTAGAACAGGGGTCGAGACCCAGTACTTC,CASSRTGVETQYF
TRBV20-1,TRBJ2-7,.,TRBD1,TGCAGTGCTAGAGATGGCCAGGGGGAGTACTTC,CSARDGQGEYF
TRBV19,TRBJ1-2,.,TRBD1,TGTGCCAGTAGTATGGGAGAGAGGACAGGGGGCGGCTACACCTTC,CASSMGERTGGGYTF
TRBV2,TRBJ1-4,.,.,TGTGCCAGCAGTGATCGGCAGCCTGGACTGATCGGAAAACTGTTTTTT,CASSDRQPGLIGKLFF
TRBV2,TRBJ1-5,.,TRBD1,TGTGCCAGCAGTGCCGGGACAGTTAATCAGCCCCAGCATTTT,CASSAGTVNQPQHF
TRBV7-3,TRBJ1-1,.,.,TGTGCCAGCAGCTTATTAGGGGGGAACACTGAAGCTTTCTTT,CASSLLGGNTEAFF
TRBV10-1,TRBJ2-3,.,TRBD2,TGCGCCAGCAGTGAGTCGTTTGGACTAGTAAGGGATACGCAGTATTTT,CASSESFGLVRDTQYF
TRBV19,TRBJ1-2,.,TRBD1,TGTGCCAGTAGTATACAGGGGGACTATGGCTACACCTTC,CASSIQGDYGYTF
TRBV18,TRBJ2-5,.,.,TGTGCCAGCTCACCCCCCGCGACAGAAGAGACCCAGTACTTC,CASSPPATEETQYF
TRBV19,TRBJ1-2,few,TRBD1,TGTGCCAGTAGTGAACTGGACAGGGATTATGGCTACACCTTC,CASSELDRDYGYTF
TRBV7-9,TRBJ2-3,.,.,TGTGCCAGCAGCTTAGTACAGGGTAGTGGAGATACGCAGTATTTT,CASSLVQGSGDTQYF
TRBV5-1,TRBJ1-2,.,.,TGCGCCAGCAGCTTTGACCCTTGGGAGAGCTATGGCTACACCTTC,CASSFDPWESYGYTF
TRBV4-2,TRBJ2-3,.,.,TGTGCCAGCAGCCACCACACAGGGACCACAGATACGCAGTATTTT,CASSHHTGTTDTQYF
TRBV21-1,TRBJ2-4,.,.,TGTGCCAGCAGCAAATTAAACCCGACAGAAAACATTCAGTACTTC,CASSKLNPTENIQYF
TRBV7-8,TRBJ2-4,.,.,TGTGCCAGCAGCCCCTGGACAGGGAGGGACAAAAACATTCAGTACTTC,CASSPWTGRDKNIQYF
TRBV18,TRBJ2-5,.,.,TGTGCCAGCTCACCACCGGTAACTGACGCAGCGCGGGAGACCCAGTACTTC,CASSPPVTDAARETQYF
TRBV5-1,TRBJ1-1,.,.,TGCGCCAGCAGCAGCCGAATCATGAACACTGAAGCTTTCTTT,CASSSRIMNTEAFF
TRBV6-6,TRBJ1-2,.,.,TGTGCCAGCACCGAGACAGGCGCAAACTATGGCTACACCTTC,CASTETGANYGYTF
TRBV5-1,TRBJ2-1,few,TRBD2,TGCGCCAGCAGCTTTCACCGGGGGGGTGCTACCTACAATGAGCAGTTCTTC,CASSFHRGGATYNEQFF
TRBV5-8,TRBJ1-2,once,.,TGTGCCAGCAGCCCGCGGATCGGTCCGTCGTATGGCTACACCTTC,CASSPRIGPSYGYTF
TRBV10-2,TRBJ1-4,.,.,TGCGCCAGCCGTGAGGATGAAAAACTGTTTTTT,CASREDEKLFF
TRBV18,TRBJ1-1,.,.,TGTGCCAGCTCACCAGTGAGGTCGGCTTCTATCATGAACACTGAAGCTTTCTTT,CASSPVRSASIMNTEAFF
TRBV5-1,TRBJ2-2,.,.,TGCGCCAGCAGTCCGGTCCCAGGGAGCACCGGGGAGCTGTTTTTT,CASSPVPGSTGELFF
TRBV7-9,TRBJ2-3,.,.,TGTGCCAGCACCATAGGAGGATTCACAGATACGCAGTATTTT,CASTIGGFTDTQYF
TRBV29-1,TRBJ2-1,.,.,TGCAGCGTGTTAGGGACAACTAGGACCTACAATGAGCAGTTCTTC,CSVLGTTRTYNEQFF
TRBV15,TRBJ1-2,.,.,TGTGCCACCAGCAGAGAAAGGAACTATGGCTACACCTTC,CATSRERNYGYTF
TRBV7-7,TRBJ2-1,.,TRBD2,TGTGCTAGCAGCCCAGGGTCACGGCTAGCGGGGAATGAGCAGTTCTTC,CASSPGSRLAGNEQFF
TRBV2,TRBJ2-5,.,.,TGTGCCAGCAGTCTTAGTGGGGGGGCCAAGACCCAGTACTTC,CASSLSGGAKTQYF
TRBV2,TRBJ1-1,few,TRBD1,TGTGCCAGCAGTTTAGGGACAGGGAGCACTGAAGCTTTCTTT,CASSLGTGSTEAFF
TRBV18,TRBJ2-5,.,.,TGTGCCAGCTCACGGGACTTCGACCCGTACCAAGAGACCCAGTACTTC,CASSRDFDPYQETQYF
TRBV19,TRBJ1-2,.,.,TGTGCCAGTAGTTCCACAGGGTCCTATGGCTACACCTTC,CASSSTGSYGYTF
TRBV7-6,TRBJ2-5,.,.,TGTGCCAGCAGGAATCCCTTTAACAGGGTGGGGGAGACCCAGTACTTC,CASRNPFNRVGETQYF
TRBV11-2,TRBJ2-7,.,.,TGTGCCAGCAGCTTAGACCCAGGCCCCTACGAGCAGTACTTC,CASSLDPGPYEQYF
TRBV5-1,TRBJ1-1,once,TRBD1,TGCGCCAGCAGCCCCCGGACAGGGAACACTGAAGCTTTCTTT,CASSPRTGNTEAFF
TRBV19,TRBJ1-1,.,.,TGTGCCAGTGCCGGGGCGGGGGGAATCACTGAAGCTTTCTTT,CASAGAGGITEAFF